This T cell receptor beta chain was sequenced during a study of CD8+ T cells in alopecia areata. The V gene's germline CDR1 is SGHAT and CDR2 FQNNGV. Unmatched junction bases numbered 6, after V lost 2 bases and J lost 1 base. CDR3 length equals 16 residues. RNA was isolated and reverse transcribed to cDNA, the sequencing template. The assay was immunoSEQ multiplex PCR, and TCRdb's table has in-frame clones only and misses some. Of 30,000 to 35,000 clones in the sample, around 59% were seen once. The sequence was obtained from a human donor with alopecia areata. The specimen sequenced was NKG2D-high CD8+ T cells sorted from blood. The V gene is TRBV11-2, the J gene TRBJ2-5; the match to TRBD2 covers 8 bases. The CDR3 DNA is TGTGCCAGCAGCTTATGGTCGGGGGGGCCCCAAGAGACCCAGTACTTC. It encodes CASSLWSGGPQETQYF. The variable domain in full, completed from reference TRBV11-2 and TRBJ2-5, reads EAGVAQSPRYKIIEKRQSVAFWCNPISGHATLYWYQQILGQGPKLLIQFQNNGVVDDSQLPKDRFSAERLKGVDSTLKIQPAKLEDSAVYLCASSLWSGGPQETQYFGPGTRLLVL.